What follows describes a single T cell receptor beta chain. The data are from a study of OX40 agonist ivuxolimab in advanced cancers. Libraries were prepared by immunoSEQ multiplex PCR; TCRdb keeps only in-frame clonotypes and omits some of them. The table records 100,000 to 150,000 clones, 93% of them present only once. The source material was CD4+ or CD8+ T cells sorted from blood, sampled in a trial of the OX40 agonist ivuxolimab. This TCR came from an adult with an advanced solid tumor such as melanoma, head and neck, liver or kidney cancer.

DNA for the CDR3: TGCGCCAGCAGCCAGAACCCAGGGGGCGCGTCCGGCTACACCTTC. Amino acid sequence: CASSQNPGGASGYTF. The chain joins TRBV4-3 to TRBJ1-2; 8 bases map to TRBD1. V lost 3 bases, J lost 8 bases, and 11 bases stayed unmatched. The CDR3 is 15 amino acids. Germline values: CDR1 LGHNA, CDR2 YSLEER.